This entry concerns a single TCR beta chain. The entry originates in a study of blood T cell repertoires in COVID-19. For the study at large: Samples representing acute and convalescent COVID-19 were sourced from the United States, Italy and Spain. PBMCs, B-cell-depleted T cells, or T cells were the source of the cDNA or gDNA that made up the material.

V was shortened by 2 bases and J by 1 base, with 10 bases between the two germline ends. Germline assignment: CDR1 LGHDT and CDR2 YNNKEL (reference sequence). This CDR3 region has 15 residues. The authors' processing: Estimated nucleated cell counts came from reference gene primer amplification. Data came from immunoSEQ multiplex PCR; TCRdb stores just in-frame clones and leaves some out. That table gives V, J and clone size, and the DNA gave D and trimming. The data hold about 64,000 clones, with roughly four fifths observed a single time. V usage is TRBV3-1 (or the pseudogene TRBV3-2) and J usage is TRBJ2-3, with unresolved D. This clonotype was sampled from a human donor in a cohort sampled during active COVID-19. Sequencing input: peripheral blood. CDR3 sequence: CASSQNYQRTDTQYF. For the CDR3, the DNA is TGTGCCAGCAGCCAAAACTATCAACGCACAGATACGCAGTATTTT.